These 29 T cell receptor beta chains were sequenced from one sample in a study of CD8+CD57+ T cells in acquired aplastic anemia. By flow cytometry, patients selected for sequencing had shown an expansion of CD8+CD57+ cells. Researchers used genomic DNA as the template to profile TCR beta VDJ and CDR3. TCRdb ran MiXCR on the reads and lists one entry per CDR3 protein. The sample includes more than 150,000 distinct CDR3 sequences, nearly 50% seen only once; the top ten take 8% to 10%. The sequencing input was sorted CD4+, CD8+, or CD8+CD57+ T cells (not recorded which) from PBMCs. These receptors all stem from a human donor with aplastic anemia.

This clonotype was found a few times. The CDR3 DNA follows: TGTGCCAGCAGCCCTACACCGAACTATGGCTACACCTTC. It translates to CASSPTPNYGYTF. The V call is TRBV7-2, the J call TRBJ1-2; D is unclear. Deletions cut 5 bases from V and 2 bases from J, with 9 bases between. CDR1 and CDR2 from the germline V gene are SGHTA and FQGNSA. The CDR3 covers 13 residues.

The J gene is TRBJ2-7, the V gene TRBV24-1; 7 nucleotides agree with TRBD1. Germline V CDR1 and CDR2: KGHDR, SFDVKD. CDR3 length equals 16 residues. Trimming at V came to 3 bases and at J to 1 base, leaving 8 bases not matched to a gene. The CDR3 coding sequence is TGTGCCACCAGTGATGGAGGACAGGTAGATTCCTACGAGCAGTACTTC. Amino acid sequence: CATSDGGQVDSYEQYF.

The CDR3 reads CAISAPGQGSPSNYGYTF. The CDR3 nucleotides read TGTGCCATCAGTGCACCGGGACAGGGCTCCCCATCTAACTATGGCTACACCTTC. This chain links TRBV10-3 with TRBJ1-2, with 9 bases that match TRBD1. This CDR3 has 18 amino acids. Per germline, CDR1 ENHRY and CDR2 SYGVKD. The V segment lost 4 bases and the J segment 0 bases; nucleotides outside the gene matches: 12.

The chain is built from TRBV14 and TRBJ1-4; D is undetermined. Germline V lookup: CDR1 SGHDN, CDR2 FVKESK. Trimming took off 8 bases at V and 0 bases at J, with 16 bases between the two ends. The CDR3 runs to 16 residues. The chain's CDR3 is CASSQFRRPTNEKLFF. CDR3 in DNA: TGTGCCAGCTCCCAGTTCCGAAGACCAACTAATGAAAAACTGTTTTTT.

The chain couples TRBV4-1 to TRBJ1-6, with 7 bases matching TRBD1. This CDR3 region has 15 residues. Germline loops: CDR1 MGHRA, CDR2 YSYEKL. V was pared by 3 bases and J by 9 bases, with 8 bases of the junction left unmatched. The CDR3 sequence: CASSHQTEGASPLHF. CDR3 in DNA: TGCGCCAGCAGCCATCAGACTGAGGGGGCTTCACCCCTCCACTTT.

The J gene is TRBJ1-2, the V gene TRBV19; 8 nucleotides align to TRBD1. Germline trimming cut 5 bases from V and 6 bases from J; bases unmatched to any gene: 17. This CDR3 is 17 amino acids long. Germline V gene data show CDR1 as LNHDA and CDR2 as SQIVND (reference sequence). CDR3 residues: CASSSPTLGQGRNGYTF. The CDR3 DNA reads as TGTGCCAGTAGTTCACCGACCCTCGGACAGGGCCGAAATGGCTACACCTTC.

The CDR3 DNA reads as TGCAGTGCTTCCCGGTCGGGGTTCAGTGAGCAGTTCTTC. The encoded protein is CSASRSGFSEQFF. V is TRBV20-1 and J is TRBJ2-1; weak D call: TRBD2 (5 bases). The CDR3 totals 13 residues. The germline V gene encodes CDR1 DFQATT and CDR2 SNEGSKA (reference sequence). V was clipped by 5 bases and J by 9 bases, with 17 bases between them.

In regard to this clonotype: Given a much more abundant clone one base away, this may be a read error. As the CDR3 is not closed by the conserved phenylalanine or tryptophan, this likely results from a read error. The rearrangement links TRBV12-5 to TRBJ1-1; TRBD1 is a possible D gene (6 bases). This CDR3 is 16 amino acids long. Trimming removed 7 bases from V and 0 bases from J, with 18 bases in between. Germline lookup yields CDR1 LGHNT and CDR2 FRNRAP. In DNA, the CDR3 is TGTGCTAGTGACCCTTCGGCAGGGGCCATGAACACTGAAGCTTTCCTT. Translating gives CASDPSAGAMNTEAFL.

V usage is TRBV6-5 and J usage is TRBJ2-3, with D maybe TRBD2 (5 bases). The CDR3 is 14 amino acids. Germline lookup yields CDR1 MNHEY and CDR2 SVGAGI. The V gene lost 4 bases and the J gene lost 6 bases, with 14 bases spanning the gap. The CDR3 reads CASSSIGIGDTQYF. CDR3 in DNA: TGTGCCAGCAGTTCCATCGGGATTGGCGATACGCAGTATTTT.

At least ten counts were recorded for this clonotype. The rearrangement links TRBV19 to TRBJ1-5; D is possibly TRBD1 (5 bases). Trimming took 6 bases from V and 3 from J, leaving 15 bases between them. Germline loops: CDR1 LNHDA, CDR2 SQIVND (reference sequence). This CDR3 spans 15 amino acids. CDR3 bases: TGTGCCAGTAGCCGGGGGTCTACCTACAATCAGCCCCAGCATTTT. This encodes CASSRGSTYNQPQHF.

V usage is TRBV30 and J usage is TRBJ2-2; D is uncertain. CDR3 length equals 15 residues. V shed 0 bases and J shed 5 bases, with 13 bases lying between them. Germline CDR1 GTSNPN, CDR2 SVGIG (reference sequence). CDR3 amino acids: CAWSVDGRRTGELFF. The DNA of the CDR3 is TGTGCCTGGAGTGTCGACGGACGGAGAACCGGGGAGCTGTTTTTT.

The CDR3 protein is CASKGGRTYNEQFF. The CDR3 DNA reads TGTGCCAGTAAAGGCGGGAGGACCTACAATGAGCAGTTCTTC. The chain joins TRBV19 to TRBJ2-1; 8 positions agree with TRBD2. In germline, CDR1 is LNHDA, CDR2 SQIVND (reference sequence). V lost 7 bases to trimming and J lost 2 bases; unmatched junction nucleotides: 4. This CDR3 comprises 14 residues. The entire variable domain, with the rest obtained from reference TRBV19 and TRBJ2-1, is as follows: DGGITQSPKYLFRKEGQNVTLSCEQNLNHDAMYWYRQDPGQGLRLIYYSQIVNDFQKGDIAEGYSVSREKKESFPLTVTSAQKNPTAFYLCASKGGRTYNEQFFGPGTRLTVL.

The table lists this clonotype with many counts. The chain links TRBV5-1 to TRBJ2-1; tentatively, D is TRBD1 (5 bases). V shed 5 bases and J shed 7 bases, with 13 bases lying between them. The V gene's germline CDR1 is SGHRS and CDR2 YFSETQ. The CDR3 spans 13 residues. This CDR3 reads CASSRDSLNEQFF. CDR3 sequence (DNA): TGCGCCAGCAGTCGAGACAGCCTAAATGAGCAGTTCTTC.

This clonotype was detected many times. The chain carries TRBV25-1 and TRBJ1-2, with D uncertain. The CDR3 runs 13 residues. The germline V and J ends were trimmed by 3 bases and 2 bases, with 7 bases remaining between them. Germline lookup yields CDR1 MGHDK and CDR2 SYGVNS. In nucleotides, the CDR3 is TGTGCCAGCAGTGAGGCCAGGAACTATGGCTACACCTTC. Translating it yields CASSEARNYGYTF.

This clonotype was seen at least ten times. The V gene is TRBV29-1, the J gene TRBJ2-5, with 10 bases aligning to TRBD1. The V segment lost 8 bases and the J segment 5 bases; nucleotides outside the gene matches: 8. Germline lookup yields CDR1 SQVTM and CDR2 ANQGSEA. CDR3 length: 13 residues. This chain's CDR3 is CSLRQGAFETQYF. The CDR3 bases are TGCAGCTTAAGACAGGGGGCTTTCGAGACCCAGTACTTC.

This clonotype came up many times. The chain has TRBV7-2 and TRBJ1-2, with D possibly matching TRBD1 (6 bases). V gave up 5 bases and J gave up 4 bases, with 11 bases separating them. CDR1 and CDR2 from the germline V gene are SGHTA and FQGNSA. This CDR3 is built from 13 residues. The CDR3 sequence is CASSPGGGYGYTF. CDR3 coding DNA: TGTGCCAGCAGCCCCGGGGGCGGCTATGGCTACACCTTC.

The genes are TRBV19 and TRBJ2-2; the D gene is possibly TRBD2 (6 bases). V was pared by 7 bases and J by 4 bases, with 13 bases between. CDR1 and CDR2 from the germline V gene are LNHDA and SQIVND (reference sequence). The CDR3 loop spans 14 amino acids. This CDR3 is CASINTGGTGELFF. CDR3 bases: TGTGCCAGTATAAATACCGGGGGCACCGGGGAGCTGTTTTTT.

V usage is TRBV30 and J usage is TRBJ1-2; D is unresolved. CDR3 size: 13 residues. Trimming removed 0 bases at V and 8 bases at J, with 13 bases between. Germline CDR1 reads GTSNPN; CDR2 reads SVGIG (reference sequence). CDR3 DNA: TGTGCCTGGAGTGTAGTCCGGAGTTGGGGCTACACCTTC. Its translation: CAWSVVRSWGYTF.

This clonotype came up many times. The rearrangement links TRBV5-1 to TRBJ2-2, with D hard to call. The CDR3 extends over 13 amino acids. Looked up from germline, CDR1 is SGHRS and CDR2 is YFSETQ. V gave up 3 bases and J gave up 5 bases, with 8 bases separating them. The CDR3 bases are TGCGCCAGCAGCTCCATCAGGACCGGGGAGCTGTTTTTT. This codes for CASSSIRTGELFF. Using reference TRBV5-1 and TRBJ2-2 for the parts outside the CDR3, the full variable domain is KAGVTQTPRYLIKTRGQQVTLSCSPISGHRSVSWYQQTPGQGLQFLFEYFSETQRNKGNFPGRFSGRQFSNSRSEMNVSTLELGDSALYLCASSSIRTGELFFGEGSRLTVL.

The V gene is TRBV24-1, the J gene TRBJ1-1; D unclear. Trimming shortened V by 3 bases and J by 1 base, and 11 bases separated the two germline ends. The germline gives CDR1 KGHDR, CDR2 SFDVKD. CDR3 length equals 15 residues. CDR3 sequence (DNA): TGTGCCACCAGTGATAACACAAATGGGAACACTGAAGCTTTCTTT. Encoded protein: CATSDNTNGNTEAFF.

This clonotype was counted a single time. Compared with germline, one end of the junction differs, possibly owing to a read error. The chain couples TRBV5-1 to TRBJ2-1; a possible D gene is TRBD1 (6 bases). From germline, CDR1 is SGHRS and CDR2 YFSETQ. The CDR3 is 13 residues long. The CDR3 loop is CASSQTRDNERFF. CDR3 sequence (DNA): TGTGCCAGCAGCCAAACTAGGGACAATGAGCGGTTCTTC.

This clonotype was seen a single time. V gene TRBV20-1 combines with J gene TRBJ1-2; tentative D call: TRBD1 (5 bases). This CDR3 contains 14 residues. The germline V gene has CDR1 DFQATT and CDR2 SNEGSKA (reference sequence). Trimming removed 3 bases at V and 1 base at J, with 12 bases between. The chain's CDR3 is CSASGAQDNYGYTF. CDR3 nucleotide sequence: TGCAGTGCTAGCGGGGCCCAAGATAACTATGGCTACACCTTC.

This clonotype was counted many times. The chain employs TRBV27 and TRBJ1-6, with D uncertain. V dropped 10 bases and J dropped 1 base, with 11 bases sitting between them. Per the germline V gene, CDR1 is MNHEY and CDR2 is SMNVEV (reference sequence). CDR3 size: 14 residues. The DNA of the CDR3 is TGTGCCACCGCAGTGGGTTCCTATAATTCACCCCTCCACTTT. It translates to CATAVGSYNSPLHF.

CDR3 region: CASRDRGLTEAFF. The CDR3 region has the DNA TGCGCCAGCCGGGACAGGGGGCTCACTGAAGCTTTCTTT. The chain links TRBV5-1 to TRBJ1-1, with 12 bases matching TRBD1. V lost 7 bases and J lost 4; bases outside the gene matches: 2. Germline-derived CDR1 and CDR2 are SGHRS and YFSETQ. This CDR3 is 13 amino acids long.

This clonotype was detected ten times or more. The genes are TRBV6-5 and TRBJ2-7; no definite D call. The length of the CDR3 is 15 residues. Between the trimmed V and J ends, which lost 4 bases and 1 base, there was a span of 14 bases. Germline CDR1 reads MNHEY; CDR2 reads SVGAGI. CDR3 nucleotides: TGTGCCAGCAGTTTAACAAGGCTGACTTCCTACGAGCAGTACTTC. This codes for CASSLTRLTSYEQYF.

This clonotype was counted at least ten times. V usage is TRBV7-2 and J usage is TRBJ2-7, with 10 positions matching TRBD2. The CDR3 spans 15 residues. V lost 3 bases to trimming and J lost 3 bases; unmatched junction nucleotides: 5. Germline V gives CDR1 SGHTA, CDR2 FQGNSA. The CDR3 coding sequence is TGTGCCAGCAGCTTGAGCGGGGGGGACCTCTACGAGCAGTACTTC. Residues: CASSLSGGDLYEQYF. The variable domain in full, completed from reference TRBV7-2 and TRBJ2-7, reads GAGVSQSPSNKVTEKGKDVELRCDPISGHTALYWYRQSLGQGLEFLIYFQGNSAPDKSGLPSDRFSAERTGGSVSTLTIQRTQQEDSAVYLCASSLSGGDLYEQYFGPGTRLTVT.

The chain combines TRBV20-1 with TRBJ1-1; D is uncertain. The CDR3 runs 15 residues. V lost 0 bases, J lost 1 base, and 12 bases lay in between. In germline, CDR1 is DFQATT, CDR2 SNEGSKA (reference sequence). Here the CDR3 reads CSARDRIRPNTEAFF. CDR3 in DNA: TGCAGTGCTAGAGATCGAATCCGACCGAACACTGAAGCTTTCTTT.

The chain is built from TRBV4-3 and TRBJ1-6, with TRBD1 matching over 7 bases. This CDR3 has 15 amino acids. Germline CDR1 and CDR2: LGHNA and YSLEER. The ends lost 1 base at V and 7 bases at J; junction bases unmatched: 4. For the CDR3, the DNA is TGCGCCAGCAGCCAAGGGACAGGACCAAATTCACCCCTCCACTTT. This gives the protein CASSQGTGPNSPLHF.

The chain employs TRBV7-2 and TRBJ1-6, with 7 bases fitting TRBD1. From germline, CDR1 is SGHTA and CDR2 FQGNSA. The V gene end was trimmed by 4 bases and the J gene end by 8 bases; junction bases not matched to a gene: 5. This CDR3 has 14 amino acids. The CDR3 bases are TGTGCCAGCAGCTCCGACAGGGCATATTCACCCCTCCACTTT. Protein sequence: CASSSDRAYSPLHF.